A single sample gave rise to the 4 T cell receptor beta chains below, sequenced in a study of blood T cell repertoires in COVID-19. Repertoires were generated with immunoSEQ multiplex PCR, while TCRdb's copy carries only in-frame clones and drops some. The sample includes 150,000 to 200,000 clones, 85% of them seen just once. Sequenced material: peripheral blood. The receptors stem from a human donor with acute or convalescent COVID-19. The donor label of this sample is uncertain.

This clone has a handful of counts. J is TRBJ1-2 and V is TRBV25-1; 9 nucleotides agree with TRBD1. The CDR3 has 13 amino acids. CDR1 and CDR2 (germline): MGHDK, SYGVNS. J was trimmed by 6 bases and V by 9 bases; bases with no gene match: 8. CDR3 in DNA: TGTGCCAGTACAGGGGGCGTGGGACATGGCTACACCTTC. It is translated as CASTGGVGHGYTF.

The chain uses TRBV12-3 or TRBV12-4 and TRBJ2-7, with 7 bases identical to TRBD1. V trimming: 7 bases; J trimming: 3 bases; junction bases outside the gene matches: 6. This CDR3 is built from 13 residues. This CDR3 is CASTRGQRYEQYF. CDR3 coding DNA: TGTGCCAGCACCAGGGGACAGCGCTACGAGCAGTACTTC.

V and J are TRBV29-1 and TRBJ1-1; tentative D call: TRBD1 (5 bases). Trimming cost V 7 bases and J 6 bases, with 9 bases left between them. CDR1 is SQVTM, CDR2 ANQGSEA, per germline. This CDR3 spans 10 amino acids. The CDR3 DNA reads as TGCAGCGCCAGGGACTCTGAAGCTTTCTTT. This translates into CSARDSEAFF.

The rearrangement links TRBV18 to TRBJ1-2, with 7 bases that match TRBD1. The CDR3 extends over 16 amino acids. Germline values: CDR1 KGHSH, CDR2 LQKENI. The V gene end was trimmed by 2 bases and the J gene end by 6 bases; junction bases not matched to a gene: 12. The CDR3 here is CASSPFSGFGTDGYTF. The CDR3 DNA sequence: TGTGCCAGCTCACCATTTTCGGGTTTCGGGACAGATGGCTACACCTTC.